This is a list of T cell receptor beta chains from one sample in a study of graft-versus-host responses after intestinal transplantation. No antigen has been assigned to these receptors. Generated by immunoSEQ multiplex PCR, the TCRdb table keeps only in-frame clones and is missing some. Of around 100,000 clones listed, just under 95% are singletons. The source material was unstimulated CD8+ T cells sorted from spleen or lymph node cells, sampled before transplant. The origin of the receptors is a human donor who was the organ donor for an intestinal transplant. Both conserved end residues are part of each CDR3. A D gene is named only where the DNA matches it firmly. Clone size is shown for a subset of rows, as once, few, many or a class of expanded clone.

V	J	D	size	DNA	CDR3
TRBV15	TRBJ2-5	TRBD2	-	TGTGCCACCAGCAGAGCTGGCGGGAGGGCGGGAGAGACCCAGTACTTC	CATSRAGGRAGETQYF
TRBV25-1	TRBJ2-1	-	once	TGTGCCAGCAGTGAATGGGGGGACACCGATGATGAGCAGTTCTTC	CASSEWGDTDDEQFF
TRBV4-3	TRBJ2-1	-	-	TGCGCCAGCAGCCAAGCGGGGTCGTACGCCGGGCCAGTCGAGCAGTTCTTC	CASSQAGSYAGPVEQFF
TRBV13	TRBJ1-2	-	once	TGTGCCAGCAGCCAAACCAGCTATGGCTACACCTTC	CASSQTSYGYTF
TRBV6-5	TRBJ1-6	TRBD1	-	TGTGCCAGCAGTTACTCGACAGGGGGGAATTCACCCCTCCACTTT	CASSYSTGGNSPLHF
TRBV5-5	TRBJ1-3	TRBD1	once	TGTGCCAGCAGCTCAGAGACAGGGAGTGGAAACACCATATATTTT	CASSSETGSGNTIYF
TRBV6-6	TRBJ2-1	TRBD2	-	TGTGCCAGCAGGAGACCGGGACTAACCAATCATGAGCAGTTCTTC	CASRRPGLTNHEQFF
TRBV6-5	TRBJ2-7	-	-	TGTGCCAGCAGTAACCAGGGGTCCTACGAGCAGTACTTC	CASSNQGSYEQYF
TRBV4-1	TRBJ2-5	-	-	TGCGCCAGCAGCCAACAAGAGACCCAGTACTTC	CASSQQETQYF
TRBV6-5	TRBJ1-1	-	-	TGTGCCTCCCAGCCAGGGACGAACACTGAAGCTTTCTTT	CASQPGTNTEAFF
TRBV27	TRBJ2-1	-	few	TGTGCCAGCAGTTTAATCCCGATTGGCGCCAATGAGCAGTTCTTC	CASSLIPIGANEQFF
TRBV30	TRBJ2-5	TRBD1	-	TGTGCCTGGAGTGTACGACAGGGTCCTGGAGAGACCCAGTACTTC	CAWSVRQGPGETQYF
TRBV5-6	TRBJ2-7	-	-	TGTGCCAGCAGCTTGGCAGAAGAGCAGTACTTC	CASSLAEEQYF
TRBV5-1	TRBJ1-4	-	few	TGCGCCAGCAGCCCCGAACCCTGGGAAAAACTGTTTTTT	CASSPEPWEKLFF